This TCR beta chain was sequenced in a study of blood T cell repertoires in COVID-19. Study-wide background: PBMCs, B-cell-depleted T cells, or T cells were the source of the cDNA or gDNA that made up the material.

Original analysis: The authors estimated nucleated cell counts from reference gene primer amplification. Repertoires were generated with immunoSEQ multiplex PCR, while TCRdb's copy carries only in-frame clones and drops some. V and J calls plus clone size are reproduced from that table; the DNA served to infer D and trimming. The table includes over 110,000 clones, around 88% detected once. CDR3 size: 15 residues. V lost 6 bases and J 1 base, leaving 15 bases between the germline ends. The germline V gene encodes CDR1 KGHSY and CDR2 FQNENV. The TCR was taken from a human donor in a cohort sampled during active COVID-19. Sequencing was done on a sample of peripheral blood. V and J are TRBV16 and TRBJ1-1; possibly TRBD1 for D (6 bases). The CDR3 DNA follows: TGTGCCAGCAGTTCCGTATGGACAGCGAACACTGAAGCTTTCTTT. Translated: CASSSVWTANTEAFF.